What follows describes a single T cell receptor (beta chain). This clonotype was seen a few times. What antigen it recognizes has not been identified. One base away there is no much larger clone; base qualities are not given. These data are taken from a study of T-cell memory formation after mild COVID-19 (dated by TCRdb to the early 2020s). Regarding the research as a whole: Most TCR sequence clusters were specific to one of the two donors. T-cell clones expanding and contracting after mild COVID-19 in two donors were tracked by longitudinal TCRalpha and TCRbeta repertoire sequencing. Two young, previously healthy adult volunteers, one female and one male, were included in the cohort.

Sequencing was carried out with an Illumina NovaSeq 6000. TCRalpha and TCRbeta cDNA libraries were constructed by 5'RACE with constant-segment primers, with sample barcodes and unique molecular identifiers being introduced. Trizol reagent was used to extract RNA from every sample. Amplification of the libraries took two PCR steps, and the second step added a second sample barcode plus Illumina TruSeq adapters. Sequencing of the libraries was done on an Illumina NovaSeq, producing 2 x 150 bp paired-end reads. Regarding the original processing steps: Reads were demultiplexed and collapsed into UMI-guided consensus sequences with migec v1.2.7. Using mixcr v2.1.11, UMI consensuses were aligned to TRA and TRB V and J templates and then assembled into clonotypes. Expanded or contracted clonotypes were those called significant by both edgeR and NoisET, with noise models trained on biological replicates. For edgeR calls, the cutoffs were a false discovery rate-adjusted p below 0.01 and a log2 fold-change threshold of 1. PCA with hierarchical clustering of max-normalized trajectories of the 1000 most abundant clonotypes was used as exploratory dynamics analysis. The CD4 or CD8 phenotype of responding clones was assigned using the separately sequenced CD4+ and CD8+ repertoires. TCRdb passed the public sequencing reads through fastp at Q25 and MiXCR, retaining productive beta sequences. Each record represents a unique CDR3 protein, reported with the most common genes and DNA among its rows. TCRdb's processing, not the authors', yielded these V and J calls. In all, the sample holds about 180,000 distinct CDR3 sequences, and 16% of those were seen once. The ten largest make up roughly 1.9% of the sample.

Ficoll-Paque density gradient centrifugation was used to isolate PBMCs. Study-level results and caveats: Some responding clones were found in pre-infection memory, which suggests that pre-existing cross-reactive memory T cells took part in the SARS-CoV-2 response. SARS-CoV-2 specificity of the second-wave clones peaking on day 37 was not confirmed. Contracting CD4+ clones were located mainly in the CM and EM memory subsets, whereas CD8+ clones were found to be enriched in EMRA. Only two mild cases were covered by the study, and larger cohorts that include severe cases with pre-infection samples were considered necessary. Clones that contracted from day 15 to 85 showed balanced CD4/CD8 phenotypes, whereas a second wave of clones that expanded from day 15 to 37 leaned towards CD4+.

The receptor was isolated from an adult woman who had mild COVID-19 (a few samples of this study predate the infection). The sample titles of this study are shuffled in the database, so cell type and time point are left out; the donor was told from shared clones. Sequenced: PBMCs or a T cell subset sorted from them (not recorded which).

The CDR3 region reads CASSGWTSGSYEQYF. The DNA sequence is given as TGTGCCAGTAGTGGATGGACTAGCGGGAGCTACGAGCAGTACTTC. The chain couples TRBV19 to TRBJ2-7; 13 middle bases align to TRBD2. Trimming leaves V shorter by 5 bases and J shorter by 3 bases, with the junction holding 4 bases beyond the gene matches. The cysteine opens and the phenylalanine closes a CDR3 of 15 amino acids. The sequence is cut down to CDR3 DNA, 45 bases in frame from base 1. CDR1 and CDR2 were assigned from the germline V gene (reference sequence) as LNHDA and SQIVND.